This TCR beta chain was captured by sequencing in a study of patients and donors after allogeneic stem cell transplantation. Trimming left V 5 bases short and J 4 bases short, with 18 bases between. The CDR3 loop spans 16 amino acids. TCRdb independently ran MiXCR on the RT-PCR reads; one entry per CDR3 protein. In the table there are approximately 150,000 distinct CDR3 sequences, around 30% of which are singletons. The sequenced sample was blood, either unsorted or a sorted T cell fraction (not recorded which). The chain employs TRBV12-3 or TRBV12-4 and TRBJ2-1, with D perhaps TRBD1 (6 bases). The clonotype comes from a human donor who was either an allogeneic HSCT recipient or a stem cell or donor lymphocyte infusion donor (not recorded which). It is not recorded whose cells these are; they may come from a transplant donor. This CDR3 is CASSLRMDSLYNEQFF. The CDR3 DNA reads TGTGCCAGCAGTCTTAGAATGGACAGTCTTTACAATGAGCAGTTCTTC.